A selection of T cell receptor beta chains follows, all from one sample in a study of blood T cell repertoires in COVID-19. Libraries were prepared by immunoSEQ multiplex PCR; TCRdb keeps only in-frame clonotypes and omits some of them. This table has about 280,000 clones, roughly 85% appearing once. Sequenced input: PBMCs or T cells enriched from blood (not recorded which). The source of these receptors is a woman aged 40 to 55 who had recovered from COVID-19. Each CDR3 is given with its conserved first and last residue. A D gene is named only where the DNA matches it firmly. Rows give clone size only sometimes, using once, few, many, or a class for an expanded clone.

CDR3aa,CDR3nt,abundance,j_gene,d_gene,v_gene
CASSLGDFTDTQYF,TGCGCCAGCAGCTTGGGGGACTTCACAGATACGCAGTATTTT,.,TRBJ2-3,.,TRBV5-1
CASSFTDLAGVGEQFF,TGTGCCAGCAGTTTTACGGACCTAGCGGGAGTCGGTGAGCAGTTCTTC,.,TRBJ2-1,TRBD2,TRBV27
CASSQLGTSGRGAYNEQFF,TGTGCCAGCTCCCAACTGGGGACTAGCGGGAGGGGCGCCTACAATGAGCAGTTCTTC,.,TRBJ2-1,TRBD2,TRBV18
CASSQGRASALAKNIQYF,TGCGCCAGCAGCCAAGGTCGCGCTAGCGCCCTAGCCAAAAACATTCAGTACTTC,.,TRBJ2-4,.,TRBV4-1
CASSLSPTGSIPDTQYF,TGTGCCAGCAGCTTAAGCCCTACGGGAAGTATCCCAGATACGCAGTATTTT,.,TRBJ2-3,.,TRBV7-3
CASSIARTGADEQFF,TGTGCCAGTAGTATAGCGAGGACGGGAGCGGATGAGCAGTTCTTC,few,TRBJ2-1,.,TRBV19
CASSYLPGGRPGTDTQYF,TGTGCCAGCAGTTACCTTCCGGGAGGGCGACCGGGCACAGATACGCAGTATTTT,.,TRBJ2-3,TRBD2,TRBV6-2/TRBV6-3
CASSPVRTIRGNEKLFF,TGTGCCAGCAGCCCTGTACGGACCATAAGGGGTAATGAAAAACTGTTTTTT,.,TRBJ1-4,.,TRBV11-2
CASSQQAPGGETQYF,TGTGCCAGCAGCCAACAGGCCCCTGGTGGGGAGACCCAGTACTTC,.,TRBJ2-5,.,TRBV7-2
CASSLGGIKETQYF,TGTGCCAGCAGCTTAGGAGGGATCAAGGAGACCCAGTACTTC,.,TRBJ2-5,.,TRBV7-9
CASSLSLPSGANVLTF,TGTGCCAGCAGTTTGAGCCTGCCCTCTGGGGCCAACGTCCTGACTTTC,once,TRBJ2-6,.,TRBV28
CASSLGGMNTEAFF,TGTGCCAGCAGCTTAGGCGGGATGAACACTGAAGCTTTCTTT,once,TRBJ1-1,.,TRBV7-9
CASTLGSPDTQYF,TGTGCCAGCACCTTGGGTAGCCCAGATACGCAGTATTTT,.,TRBJ2-3,.,TRBV28
CASSPPNVRVSRFDTEAFF,TGTGCCAGCAGCCCACCGAATGTCAGGGTTAGTCGGTTCGACACTGAAGCTTTCTTT,.,TRBJ1-1,.,TRBV9
CASSYSDRVVHEQYF,TGTGCCAGCAGTTACTCGGACAGGGTGGTCCACGAGCAGTACTTC,.,TRBJ2-7,TRBD1,TRBV6-5
CATSRGLAGRYNEQFF,TGTGCCACCAGCAGGGGACTAGCGGGACGCTACAATGAGCAGTTCTTC,.,TRBJ2-1,TRBD2,TRBV15
CASSVGAGAVNEQFF,TGTGCCAGCAGCGTAGGAGCGGGAGCTGTTAATGAGCAGTTCTTC,.,TRBJ2-1,TRBD2,TRBV9
CSHSSRWEAFF,TGCAGTCACTCGTCCCGGTGGGAAGCTTTCTTT,.,TRBJ1-1,.,TRBV20-1
CASSLNRREVAFF,TGTGCCAGCAGTTTGAACAGGCGGGAGGTCGCTTTCTTT,once,TRBJ1-1,.,TRBV27
CASSPIGGQLNSPLHF,TGTGCCAGCTCACCCATCGGAGGACAGCTTAATTCACCCCTCCACTTT,.,TRBJ1-6,.,TRBV18